What follows describes a single T cell receptor beta chain. Its antigen is unknown. This sample was included in a study of CXCR3-negative and CXCR3-positive naive CD8 T cells. CDR3 length: 15 residues. Germline-derived CDR1 and CDR2 are MDHEN and SYDVKM. Study-level results: Memory CD8+ cells had much lower diversity, and both naive subsets had comparably high diversity. In cryopreserved cells, CXCR3 expression partially decreased, and fresh PBMCs were used in most assays.

All TRB cDNA libraries came from 5' RACE performed with UMI labels. TCRdb reprocessed the 5' RACE reads; each CDR3 protein has one entry and no DNA is given. In total, the table holds 40,000 to 45,000 distinct CDR3 sequences. Triplicate sorts of 300,000 cells per CD8+ subset. This receptor was obtained from a human donor in good health. Some clones in this sample may be carry-over from other donors' samples. The chain links TRBV28 to TRBJ1-3; TCRdb proposes TRBD1, but this gene call is untestable without DNA. The sequenced sample consisted of memory CD8+ T cells from blood. CDR3 protein: CASRDRLKPRNTIYF. Drawing the rest from reference TRBV28 and TRBJ1-3, the complete variable domain is DVKVTQSSRYLVKRTGEKVFLECVQDMDHENMFWYRQDPGLGLRLIYFSYDVKMKEKGDIPEGYSVSREKKERFSLILESASTNQTSMYLCASRDRLKPRNTIYFGEGSWLTVV.